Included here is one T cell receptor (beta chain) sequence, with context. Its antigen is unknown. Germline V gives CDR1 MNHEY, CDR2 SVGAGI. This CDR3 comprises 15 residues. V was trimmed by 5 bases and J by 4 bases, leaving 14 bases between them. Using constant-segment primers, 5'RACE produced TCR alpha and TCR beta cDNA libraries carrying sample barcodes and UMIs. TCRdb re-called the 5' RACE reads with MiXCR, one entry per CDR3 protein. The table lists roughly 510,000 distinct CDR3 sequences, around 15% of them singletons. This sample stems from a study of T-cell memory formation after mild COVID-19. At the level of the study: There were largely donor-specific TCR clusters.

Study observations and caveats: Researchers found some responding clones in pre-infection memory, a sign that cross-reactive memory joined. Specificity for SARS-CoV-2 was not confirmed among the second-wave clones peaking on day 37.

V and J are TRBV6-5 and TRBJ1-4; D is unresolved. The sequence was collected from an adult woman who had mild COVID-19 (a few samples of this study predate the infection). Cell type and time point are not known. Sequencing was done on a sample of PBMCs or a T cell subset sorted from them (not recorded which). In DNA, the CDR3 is TGTGCCAGCAGTAGAGGACGGAACCTTAATGAAAAACTGTTTTTT. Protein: CASSRGRNLNEKLFF.